These 5 T cell receptor beta chains were all obtained from the same sample, sequenced in a study of blood T cell repertoires in COVID-19. This table comes from immunoSEQ multiplex PCR, and its TCRdb copy is limited to in-frame clones, with some not included. Among about 230,000 clones listed, just over 85% were seen once. Sequencing input: peripheral blood. The receptors were sampled from a man aged 50-60 years with COVID-19, enrolled during active disease.

J is TRBJ2-7 and V is TRBV4-1; 10 bases fit TRBD2. V lost 4 bases, J lost 2 bases, and 17 bases stayed unmatched. CDR3 length: 19 amino acids. Germline lookup yields CDR1 MGHRA and CDR2 YSYEKL. The CDR3 loop is CASSRLGLAGEGHPYEQYF. CDR3 bases: TGCGCCAGCAGCCGCCTGGGTCTAGCGGGAGAAGGGCACCCCTACGAGCAGTACTTC.

The chain links TRBV7-3 to TRBJ2-1; D is unclear. V gave up 5 bases and J gave up 6 bases, with 11 bases separating them. The CDR3 totals 13 residues. CDR1 and CDR2 (germline): SGHTA, FQGTGA. As DNA, the CDR3 is TGTGCCAGCAGCCTGGGCGATTTCAATGAGCAGTTCTTC. Translation: CASSLGDFNEQFF.

The V gene is TRBV7-3, the J gene TRBJ2-1, with a possible D match to TRBD1 (6 bases). The V end lost 0 bases, the J end lost 3 bases, and 12 bases lay between the germline ends. There are 16 residues in the CDR3. Germline V lookup: CDR1 SGHTA, CDR2 FQGTGA. CDR3 DNA: TGTGCCAGCAGCTTAACACCGGGACAATACTACAATGAGCAGTTCTTC. It codes for CASSLTPGQYYNEQFF.

This clone is a singleton in its sample. The rearrangement links TRBV27 to TRBJ2-2; D is possibly TRBD2 (6 bases). The CDR3 sequence is 16 residues long. Trimming removed 1 base at V and 5 bases at J, with 14 bases between. Per germline, CDR1 MNHEY and CDR2 SMNVEV (reference sequence). CDR3: CASSLWSGAGTGELFF. The CDR3 nucleotides are TGTGCCAGCAGTTTATGGTCGGGAGCAGGGACCGGGGAGCTGTTTTTT.

This clone was counted between two and nine times. CDR3 region: CASSEDWSSYNEQFF. In nucleotides, the CDR3 is TGTGCCAGCAGCGAAGACTGGAGCTCCTACAATGAGCAGTTCTTC. The chain recombines TRBV7-2 with TRBJ2-1; D not resolved. V shed 5 bases and J shed 0 bases, with 11 bases lying between them. The CDR3 consists of 15 residues. The germline V gene has CDR1 SGHTA and CDR2 FQGNSA. Based on the CDR3 plus reference TRBV7-2 and TRBJ2-1, the full variable domain is GAGVSQSPSNKVTEKGKDVELRCDPISGHTALYWYRQSLGQGLEFLIYFQGNSAPDKSGLPSDRFSAERTGGSVSTLTIQRTQQEDSAVYLCASSEDWSSYNEQFFGPGTRLTVL.